Given below is one T cell receptor (beta chain) in context. Its antigen is undetermined. Cells sorted as Tregs were CD4+, CD25+ and CD127-/low. MiXCR, run by TCRdb on the 5' RACE reads, gives a single entry per CDR3 protein. The data hold under 15,000 distinct CDR3 sequences, with about 51% observed a single time. Study conclusions and caveats: Tumor Tregs overlapped most with tumor, then blood, naive CD4+ cells.

The CDR3 has 14 amino acids. The V end lost 8 bases, the J end lost 0 bases, and 10 bases lay between the germline ends. The sequencing input was tumor-infiltrating Tregs sorted from the breast tumor. The V call is TRBV12-3 or TRBV12-4, the J call TRBJ2-2; possible D gene TRBD1, 6 bases. The TCR comes from a female donor with breast cancer. The CDR3 region is CASRTGTNTGELFF. CDR3 in DNA: TGTGCCAGCCGCACAGGGACGAACACCGGGGAGCTGTTTTTT.